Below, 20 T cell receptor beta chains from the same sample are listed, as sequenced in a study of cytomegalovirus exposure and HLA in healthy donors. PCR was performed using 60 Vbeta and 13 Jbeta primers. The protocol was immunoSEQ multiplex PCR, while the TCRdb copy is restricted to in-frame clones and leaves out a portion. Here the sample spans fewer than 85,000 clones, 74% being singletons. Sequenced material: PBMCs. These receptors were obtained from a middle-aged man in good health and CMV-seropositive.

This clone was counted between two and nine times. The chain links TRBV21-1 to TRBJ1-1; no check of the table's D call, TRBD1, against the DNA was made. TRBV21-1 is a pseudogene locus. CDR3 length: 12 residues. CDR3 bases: TGTGCCAGCAGACTCCCTGGGCAGACGGCTTTCTTT. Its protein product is CASRLPGQTAFF.

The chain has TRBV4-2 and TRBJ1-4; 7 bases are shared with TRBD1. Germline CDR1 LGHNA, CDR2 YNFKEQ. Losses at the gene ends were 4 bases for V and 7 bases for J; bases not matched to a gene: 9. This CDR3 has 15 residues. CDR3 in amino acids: CASSLDREFVEKLFF. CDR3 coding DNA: TGTGCCAGCAGCCTCGACAGGGAATTCGTTGAAAAACTGTTTTTT.

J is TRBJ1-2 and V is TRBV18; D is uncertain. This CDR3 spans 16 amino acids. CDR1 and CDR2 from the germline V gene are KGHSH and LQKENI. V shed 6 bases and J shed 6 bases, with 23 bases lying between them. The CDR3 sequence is CASSQSTGMPLDGYTF. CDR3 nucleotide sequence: TGTGCCAGCTCCCAATCAACCGGGATGCCACTGGATGGCTACACCTTC.

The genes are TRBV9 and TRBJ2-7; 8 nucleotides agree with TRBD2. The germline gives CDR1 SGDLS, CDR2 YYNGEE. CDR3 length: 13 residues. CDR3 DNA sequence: TGTGTTGGAAGAGGGACTAGGATCTACGAGCAGTACTTC. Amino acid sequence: CVGRGTRIYEQYF.

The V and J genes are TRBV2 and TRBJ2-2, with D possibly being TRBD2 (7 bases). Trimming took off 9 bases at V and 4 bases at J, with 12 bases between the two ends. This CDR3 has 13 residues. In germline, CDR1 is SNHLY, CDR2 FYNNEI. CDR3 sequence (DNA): TGTGCCAGGAGGGGGGGGCCCACCGGGGAGCTGTTTTTT. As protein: CARRGGPTGELFF.

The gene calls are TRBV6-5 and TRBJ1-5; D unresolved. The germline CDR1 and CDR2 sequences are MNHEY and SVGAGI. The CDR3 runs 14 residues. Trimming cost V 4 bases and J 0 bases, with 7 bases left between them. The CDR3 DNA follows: TGTGCCAGCAGTTCCCCGAGTAGCAATCAGCCCCAGCATTTT. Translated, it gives CASSSPSSNQPQHF.

The CDR3 coding sequence is TGTGCCAGTAGTAACCCCCACCGTCGGACAGGAGACTTCTATGGCTACACCTTC. Translating gives CASSNPHRRTGDFYGYTF. The chain links TRBV19 to TRBJ1-2; 7 bases line up with TRBD1. CDR1 and CDR2 from the germline V gene are LNHDA and SQIVND (reference sequence). The CDR3 is made up of 18 amino acids. V lost 4 bases, J lost 4 bases, and 18 bases stayed unmatched.

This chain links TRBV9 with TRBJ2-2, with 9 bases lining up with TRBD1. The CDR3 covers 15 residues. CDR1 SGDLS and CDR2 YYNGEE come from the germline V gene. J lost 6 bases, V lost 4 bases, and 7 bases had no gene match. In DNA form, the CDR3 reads TGTGCCAGCAGCCTGGGACAGGGTGGTTCCGGGGAGCTGTTTTTT. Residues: CASSLGQGGSGELFF.

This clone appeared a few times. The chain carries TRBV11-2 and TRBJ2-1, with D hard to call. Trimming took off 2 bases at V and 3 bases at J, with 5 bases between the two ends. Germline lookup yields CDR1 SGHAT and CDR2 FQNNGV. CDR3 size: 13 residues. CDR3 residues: CASSLPVYNEQFF. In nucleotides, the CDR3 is TGTGCCAGCAGCTTACCAGTCTACAATGAGCAGTTCTTC.

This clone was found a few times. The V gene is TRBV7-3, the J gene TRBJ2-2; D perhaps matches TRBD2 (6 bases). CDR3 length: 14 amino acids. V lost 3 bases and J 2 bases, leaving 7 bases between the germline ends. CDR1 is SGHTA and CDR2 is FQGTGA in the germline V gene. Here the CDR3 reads CASSFSGNTGELFF. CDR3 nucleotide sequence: TGTGCCAGCAGCTTTAGCGGAAACACCGGGGAGCTGTTTTTT. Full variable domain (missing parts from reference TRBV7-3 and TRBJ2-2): GAGVSQTPSNKVTEKGKYVELRCDPISGHTALYWYRQSLGQGPEFLIYFQGTGAADDSGLPNDRFFAVRPEGSVSTLKIQRTERGDSAVYLCASSFSGNTGELFFGEGSRLTVL.

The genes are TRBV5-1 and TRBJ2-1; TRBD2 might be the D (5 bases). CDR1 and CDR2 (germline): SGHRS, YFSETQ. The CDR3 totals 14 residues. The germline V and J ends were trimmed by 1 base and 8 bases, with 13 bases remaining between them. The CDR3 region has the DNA TGCGCCAGCAGCTTGAGTAGGTGGCGGGATGAGCAGTTCTTC. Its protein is CASSLSRWRDEQFF. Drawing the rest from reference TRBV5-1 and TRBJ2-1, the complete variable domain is KAGVTQTPRYLIKTRGQQVTLSCSPISGHRSVSWYQQTPGQGLQFLFEYFSETQRNKGNFPGRFSGRQFSNSRSEMNVSTLELGDSALYLCASSLSRWRDEQFFGPGTRLTVL.

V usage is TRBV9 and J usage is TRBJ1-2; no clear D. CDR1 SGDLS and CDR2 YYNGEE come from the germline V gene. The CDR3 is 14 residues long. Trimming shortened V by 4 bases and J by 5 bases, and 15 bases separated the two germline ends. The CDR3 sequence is CASSPGNSAYGYTF. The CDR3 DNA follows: TGTGCCAGCAGCCCCGGGAACAGCGCATATGGCTACACCTTC. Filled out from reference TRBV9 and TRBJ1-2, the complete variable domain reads DSGVTQTPKHLITATGQRVTLRCSPRSGDLSVYWYQQSLDQGLQFLIQYYNGEERAKGNILERFSAQQFPDLHSELNLSSLELGDSALYFCASSPGNSAYGYTFGSGTRLTVV.

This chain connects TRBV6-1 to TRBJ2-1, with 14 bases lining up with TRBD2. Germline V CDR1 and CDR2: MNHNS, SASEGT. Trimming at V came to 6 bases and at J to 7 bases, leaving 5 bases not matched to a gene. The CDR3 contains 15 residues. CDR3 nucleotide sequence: TGTGCCAGCAGCGGGACTAGCGGGAGTTGGAATGAGCAGTTCTTC. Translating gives CASSGTSGSWNEQFF.

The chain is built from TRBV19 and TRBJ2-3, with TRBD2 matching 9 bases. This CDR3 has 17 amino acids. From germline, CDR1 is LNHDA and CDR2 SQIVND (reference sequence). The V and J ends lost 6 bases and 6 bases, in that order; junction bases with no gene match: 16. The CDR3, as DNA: TGTGCCAGTAGGGGTTTTGGCGGGGGGGCCCACACGGATACGCAGTATTTT. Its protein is CASRGFGGGAHTDTQYF.

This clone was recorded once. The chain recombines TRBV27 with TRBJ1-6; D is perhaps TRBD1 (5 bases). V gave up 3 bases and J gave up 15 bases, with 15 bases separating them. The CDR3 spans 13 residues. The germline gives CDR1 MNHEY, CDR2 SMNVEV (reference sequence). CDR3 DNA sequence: TGTGCCAGCAGTTTCTCAGGGAATAGAAACCTCCACTTT. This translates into CASSFSGNRNLHF.

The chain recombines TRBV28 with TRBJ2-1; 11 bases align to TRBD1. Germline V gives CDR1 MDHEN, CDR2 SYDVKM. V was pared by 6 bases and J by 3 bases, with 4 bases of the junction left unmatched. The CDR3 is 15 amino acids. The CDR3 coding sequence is TGTGCCAGCAGACCCGGGACAGGGGGCTACAATGAGCAGTTCTTC. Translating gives CASRPGTGGYNEQFF.

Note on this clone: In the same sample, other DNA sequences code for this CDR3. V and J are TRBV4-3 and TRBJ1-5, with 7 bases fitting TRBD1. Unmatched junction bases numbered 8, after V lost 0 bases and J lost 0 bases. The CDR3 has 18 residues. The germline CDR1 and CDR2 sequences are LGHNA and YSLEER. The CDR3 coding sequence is TGCGCCAGCAGCCAAGATCCCCAGGGGGGCGGTAGCAATCAGCCCCAGCATTTT. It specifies CASSQDPQGGGSNQPQHF.

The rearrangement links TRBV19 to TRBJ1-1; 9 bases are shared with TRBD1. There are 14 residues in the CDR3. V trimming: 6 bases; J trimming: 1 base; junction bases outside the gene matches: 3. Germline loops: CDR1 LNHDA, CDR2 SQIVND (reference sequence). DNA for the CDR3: TGTGCCAGTAGATCGGGACAGGGGAACACTGAAGCTTTCTTT. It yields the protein CASRSGQGNTEAFF.

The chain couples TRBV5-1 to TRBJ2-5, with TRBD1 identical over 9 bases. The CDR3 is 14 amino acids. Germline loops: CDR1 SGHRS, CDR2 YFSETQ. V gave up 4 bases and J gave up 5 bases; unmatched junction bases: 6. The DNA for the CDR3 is TGCGCCAGCAGCCCCGGGACAGGGCGGGAGACCCAGTACTTC. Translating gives CASSPGTGRETQYF.

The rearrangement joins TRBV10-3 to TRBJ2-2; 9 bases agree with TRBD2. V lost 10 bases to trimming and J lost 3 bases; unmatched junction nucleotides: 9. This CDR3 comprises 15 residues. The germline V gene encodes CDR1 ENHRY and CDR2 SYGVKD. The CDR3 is CASSSGESDTGELFF. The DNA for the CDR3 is TGTGCCAGTTCTAGCGGGGAAAGCGACACCGGGGAGCTGTTTTTT.